One T cell receptor beta chain is described in this entry. Its specificity is unknown. This entry is derived from a study of T cell responses to AZD1222 COVID-19 vaccine. On the study more broadly: Pooling covered second doses at about 4 or about 12 weeks.

General study findings and limits: Spike-specific TCR breadth and depth went up after people got two AZD1222 doses. Reports indicate that nearly half of spike-specific TCRs are directed at unmutated variant regions. Clonal diversity was possibly underestimated, and the donors were mostly white British, with more females.

This CDR3 spans 12 amino acids. Trimming removed 2 bases from V and 6 bases from J, with 6 bases in between. Germline CDR1 and CDR2: MNHNS and SASEGT. Using immunoSEQ multiplex PCR, the repertoire was profiled, and TCRdb retains in-frame clones only, with some absent. The sample includes over 100,000 clones, almost 85% of them seen just once. This receptor was obtained from an adult in good health. The sequences come from peripheral blood, collected on day 0 of AZD1222 vaccination. The chain employs TRBV6-1 and TRBJ2-3; no firm D call. The CDR3 DNA sequence: TGTGCCAGCAGTGAAAACGGGGATACGCAGTATTTT. It encodes CASSENGDTQYF.